Shown below are 10 T cell receptor beta chains from a single sample sequenced in a study of control samples from healthy donors and cancer patients. Using immunoSEQ multiplex PCR, the repertoire was profiled, and TCRdb retains in-frame clones only, with some absent. Of about 80,000 clones listed, 88% are singletons. What was sequenced was blood. Receptors were obtained from a woman aged 45-60 years in good health.

V usage is TRBV6-5 and J usage is TRBJ2-7; D is unresolved. The CDR3 consists of 13 residues. Germline assignment: CDR1 MNHEY and CDR2 SVGAGI. With 7 bases removed from V and 2 bases from J, the gap between germline ends came to 12 bases. The DNA of the CDR3 is TGTGCCAGCACCAAGGACGGAACCTACGAGCAGTACTTC. Translating it yields CASTKDGTYEQYF.

The V gene is TRBV29-1, the J gene TRBJ2-5; D not certain. The CDR3 has 14 amino acids. V lost 3 bases and J 3 bases, leaving 14 bases between the germline ends. The germline V gene has CDR1 SQVTM and CDR2 ANQGSEA. In DNA, the CDR3 is TGCAGCGTTGAGACGGCGACGCTAAAAGAGACCCAGTACTTC. This translates into CSVETATLKETQYF.

As for this clone: Other DNA sequences in the same sample also yield this CDR3. This chain joins TRBV10-1 and TRBJ1-3; the D is unclear. This CDR3 is built from 13 residues. In germline, CDR1 is WNHNN, CDR2 SYGVQD (reference sequence). V was shortened by 7 bases and J by 0 bases, with 7 bases between the two germline ends. Written as DNA, the CDR3 is TGCGCCAGCAACCCGGGCTCTGGAAACACCATATATTTT. Translating gives CASNPGSGNTIYF.

The rearrangement uses TRBV6-5 and TRBJ1-4; D is ambiguous. The CDR3 is 16 residues long. CDR1 and CDR2 (germline): MNHEY, SVGAGI. V lost 0 bases and J 1 base, leaving 9 bases between the germline ends. CDR3 in amino acids: CASSYSRRITNEKLFF. In DNA form, the CDR3 reads TGTGCCAGCAGTTACTCGAGACGGATAACTAATGAAAAACTGTTTTTT.

This rearrangement joins TRBV5-6 to TRBJ1-5; TRBD1 might be the D (5 bases). V shed 4 bases and J shed 2 bases, with 10 bases lying between them. The CDR3 has 14 amino acids. From germline, CDR1 is SGHDT and CDR2 YYEEEE. CDR3: CASSNWGGNQPQHF. The DNA for the CDR3 is TGTGCCAGCAGCAACTGGGGCGGCAATCAGCCCCAGCATTTT.

This chain links TRBV19 with TRBJ2-3, with TRBD2 matching over 9 bases. After removal of 3 bases from V and 1 base from J, the junction contained 2 bases not matched to a gene. This CDR3 has 15 residues. Germline assignment: CDR1 LNHDA and CDR2 SQIVND (reference sequence). The CDR3 protein is CASSISSGGTDTQYF. For the CDR3, the DNA is TGTGCCAGTAGTATTTCTAGCGGGGGCACAGATACGCAGTATTTT.

The chain uses TRBV29-1 and TRBJ1-2; 8 bases map to TRBD1. CDR3 length: 12 amino acids. CDR1 and CDR2 from the germline V gene are SQVTM and ANQGSEA. J lost 2 bases, V lost 5 bases, and 1 base had no gene match. CDR3 sequence: CSVNRGNYGYTF. Written as DNA, the CDR3 is TGCAGCGTTAACAGGGGGAACTATGGCTACACCTTC.

The chain has TRBV10-3 and TRBJ1-4; TRBD1 might be the D (5 bases). V was trimmed by 8 bases and J by 6 bases, leaving 16 bases between them. The CDR3 spans 14 residues. Germline-derived CDR1 and CDR2 are ENHRY and SYGVKD. CDR3 sequence (DNA): TGTGCCATCGCAGGGAACTCGGGTGATGAAAAACTGTTTTTT. Translated, it gives CAIAGNSGDEKLFF.

This sequence joins TRBV30 and TRBJ1-5; 8 bases align to TRBD1. The V gene end was trimmed by 2 bases and the J gene end by 5 bases; junction bases not matched to a gene: 2. The CDR3 has 13 amino acids. Germline CDR1 is GTSNPN and CDR2 is SVGIG (reference sequence). CDR3 amino acids: CAWSLQGDQPQHF. CDR3 DNA: TGTGCCTGGAGTCTACAGGGGGATCAGCCCCAGCATTTT.

The chain's CDR3 is CASSRLPYEQYF. Written as DNA, the CDR3 is TGTGCCAGCAGCCGTCTCCCCTACGAGCAGTACTTC. The chain employs TRBV5-6 and TRBJ2-7, with D unclear. The CDR3 is made up of 12 amino acids. V lost 4 bases, J lost 2 bases, and 7 bases lay in between. Germline values: CDR1 SGHDT, CDR2 YYEEEE.